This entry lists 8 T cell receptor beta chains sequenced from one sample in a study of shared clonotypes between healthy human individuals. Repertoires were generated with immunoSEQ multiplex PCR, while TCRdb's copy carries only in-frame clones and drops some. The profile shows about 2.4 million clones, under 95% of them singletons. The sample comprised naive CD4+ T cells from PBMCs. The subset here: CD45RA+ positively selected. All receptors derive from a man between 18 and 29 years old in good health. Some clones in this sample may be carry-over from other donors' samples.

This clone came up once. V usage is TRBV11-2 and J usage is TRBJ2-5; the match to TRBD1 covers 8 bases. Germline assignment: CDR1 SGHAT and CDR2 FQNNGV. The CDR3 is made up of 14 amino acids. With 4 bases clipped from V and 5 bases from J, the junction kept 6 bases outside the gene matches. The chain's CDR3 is CASSSDRVWETQYF. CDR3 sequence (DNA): TGTGCCAGCAGCTCGGACAGGGTTTGGGAGACCCAGTACTTC.

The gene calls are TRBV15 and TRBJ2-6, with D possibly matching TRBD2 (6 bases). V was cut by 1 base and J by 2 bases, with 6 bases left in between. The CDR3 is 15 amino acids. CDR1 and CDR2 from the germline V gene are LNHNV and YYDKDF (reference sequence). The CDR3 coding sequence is TGTGCCACCAGCAGAGCGGGGGCTGGGGCCAACGTCCTGACTTTC. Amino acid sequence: CATSRAGAGANVLTF.

This CDR3 reads CASSSSGRATDTQYF. CDR3 coding DNA: TGTGCCAGCAGCTCTAGCGGGAGGGCCACAGATACGCAGTATTTT. The chain has TRBV7-7 and TRBJ2-3, with 12 bases that match TRBD2. CDR3 length equals 15 residues. Germline CDR1 is SSHAT and CDR2 is FNYEAQ (reference sequence). After removal of 4 bases from V and 2 bases from J, the junction contained 1 base not matched to a gene.

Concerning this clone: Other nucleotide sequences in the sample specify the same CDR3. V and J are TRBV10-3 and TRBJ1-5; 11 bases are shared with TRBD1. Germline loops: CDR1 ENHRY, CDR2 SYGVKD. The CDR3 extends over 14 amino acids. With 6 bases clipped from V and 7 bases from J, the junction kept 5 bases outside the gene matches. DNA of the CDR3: TGTGCCATCAGCGGGACAGGGGGTGGACAGCCCCAGCATTTT. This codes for CAISGTGGGQPQHF.

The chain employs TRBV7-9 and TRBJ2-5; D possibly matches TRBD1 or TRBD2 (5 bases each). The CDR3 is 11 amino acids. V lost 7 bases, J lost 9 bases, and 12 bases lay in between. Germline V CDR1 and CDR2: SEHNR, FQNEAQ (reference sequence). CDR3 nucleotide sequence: TGTGCCAGCACTCCCTTGGGGGCCCAGTACTTC. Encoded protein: CASTPLGAQYF.

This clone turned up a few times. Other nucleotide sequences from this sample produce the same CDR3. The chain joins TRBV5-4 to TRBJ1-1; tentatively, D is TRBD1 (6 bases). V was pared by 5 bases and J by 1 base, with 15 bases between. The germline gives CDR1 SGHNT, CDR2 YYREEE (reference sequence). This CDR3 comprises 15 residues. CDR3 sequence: CASSSGKQGNTEAFF. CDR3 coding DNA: TGTGCCAGCAGTTCAGGCAAACAGGGGAACACTGAAGCTTTCTTT.

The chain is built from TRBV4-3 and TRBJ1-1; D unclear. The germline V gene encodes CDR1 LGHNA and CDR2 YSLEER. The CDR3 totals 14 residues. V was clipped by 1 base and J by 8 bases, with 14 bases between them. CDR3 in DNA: TGCGCCAGCAGCCAAGTGGGTAGACAAGCCGAAGCTTTCTTT. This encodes CASSQVGRQAEAFF.

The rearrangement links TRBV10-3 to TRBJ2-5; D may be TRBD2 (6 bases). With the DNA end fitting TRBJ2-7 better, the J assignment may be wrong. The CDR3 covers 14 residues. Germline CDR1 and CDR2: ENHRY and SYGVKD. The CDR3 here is CASQTGVRAYEQYF. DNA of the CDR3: TGTGCCTCCCAGACGGGGGTACGGGCCTACGAGCAGTACTTC.